This T cell receptor beta chain was captured by sequencing in a study of blood T cell repertoires in COVID-19. Across the study: Sites in the United States, Italy and Spain provided acute and convalescent COVID-19 samples.

The table lists this clone with a few counts. Assay used: immunoSEQ multiplex PCR; TCRdb lists only in-frame clones, some missing. The sample yields 150,000 or so clones, about 88% seen once. Sequencing was performed on peripheral blood. This receptor was obtained from a woman at least 80 years old with acute or convalescent COVID-19.

The CDR3 DNA follows: TGTGCCAGCAGCCAAAGGTTACAGCCTTACGAGCAGTACTTC. This encodes CASSQRLQPYEQYF. The chain recombines TRBV14 with TRBJ2-7, with D uncertain. CDR3 length equals 14 residues. V was shortened by 2 bases and J by 4 bases, with 12 bases between the two germline ends. Looked up from germline, CDR1 is SGHDN and CDR2 is FVKESK.